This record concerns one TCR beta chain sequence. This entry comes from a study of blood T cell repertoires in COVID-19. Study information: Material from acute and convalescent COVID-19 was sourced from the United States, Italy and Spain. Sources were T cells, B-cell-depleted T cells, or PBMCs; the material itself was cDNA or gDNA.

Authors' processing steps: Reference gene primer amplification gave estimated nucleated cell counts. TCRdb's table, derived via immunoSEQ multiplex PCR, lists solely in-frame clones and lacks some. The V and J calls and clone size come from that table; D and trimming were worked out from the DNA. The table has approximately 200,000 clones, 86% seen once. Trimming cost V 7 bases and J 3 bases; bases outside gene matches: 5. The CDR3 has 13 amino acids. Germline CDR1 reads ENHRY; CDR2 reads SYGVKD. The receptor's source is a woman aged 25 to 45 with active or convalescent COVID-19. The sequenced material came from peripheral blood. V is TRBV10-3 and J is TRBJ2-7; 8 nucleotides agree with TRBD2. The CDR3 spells CAIKAGDDYEQYF. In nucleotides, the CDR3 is TGTGCCATCAAAGCGGGAGACGACTACGAGCAGTACTTC.